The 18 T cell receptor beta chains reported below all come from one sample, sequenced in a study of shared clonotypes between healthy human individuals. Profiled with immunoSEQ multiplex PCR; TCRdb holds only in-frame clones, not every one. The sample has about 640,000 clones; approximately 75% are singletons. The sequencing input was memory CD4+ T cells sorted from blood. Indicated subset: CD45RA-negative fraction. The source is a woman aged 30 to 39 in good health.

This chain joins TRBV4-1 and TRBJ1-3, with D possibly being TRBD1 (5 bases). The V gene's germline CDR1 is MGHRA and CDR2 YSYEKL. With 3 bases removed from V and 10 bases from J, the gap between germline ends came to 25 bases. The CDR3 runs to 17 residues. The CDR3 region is CASSQSGPPLWKGTIYF. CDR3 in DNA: TGCGCCAGCAGCCAGAGCGGACCCCCGCTCTGGAAGGGGACCATATATTTT.

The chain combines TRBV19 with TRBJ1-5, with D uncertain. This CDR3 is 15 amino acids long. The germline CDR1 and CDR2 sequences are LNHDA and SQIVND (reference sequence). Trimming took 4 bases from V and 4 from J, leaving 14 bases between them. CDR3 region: CASSTRWGWNQPQHF. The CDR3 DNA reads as TGTGCCAGTAGTACCCGCTGGGGATGGAATCAGCCCCAGCATTTT.

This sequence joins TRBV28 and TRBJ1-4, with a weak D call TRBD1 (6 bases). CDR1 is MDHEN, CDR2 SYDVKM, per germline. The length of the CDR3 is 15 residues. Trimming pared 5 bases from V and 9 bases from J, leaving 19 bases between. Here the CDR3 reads CASSPPTGVDQKLFF. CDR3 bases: TGTGCCAGCAGTCCACCGACAGGAGTGGATCAAAAACTGTTTTTT. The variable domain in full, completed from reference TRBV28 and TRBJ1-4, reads DVKVTQSSRYLVKRTGEKVFLECVQDMDHENMFWYRQDPGLGLRLIYFSYDVKMKEKGDIPEGYSVSREKKERFSLILESASTNQTSMYLCASSPPTGVDQKLFFGSGTQLSVL.

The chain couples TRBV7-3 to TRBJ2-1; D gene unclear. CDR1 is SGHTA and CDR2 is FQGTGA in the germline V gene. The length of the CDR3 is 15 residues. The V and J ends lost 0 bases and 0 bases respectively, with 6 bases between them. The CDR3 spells CASSLTPGSYNEQFF. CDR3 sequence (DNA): TGTGCCAGCAGCTTAACTCCTGGCTCCTACAATGAGCAGTTCTTC.

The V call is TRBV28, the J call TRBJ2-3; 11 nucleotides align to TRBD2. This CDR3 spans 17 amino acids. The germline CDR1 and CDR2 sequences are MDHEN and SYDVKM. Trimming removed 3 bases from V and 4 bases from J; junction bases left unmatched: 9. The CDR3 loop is CASSFGLAGGPADTQYF. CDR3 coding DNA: TGTGCCAGCAGTTTTGGATTAGCGGGAGGGCCGGCAGATACGCAGTATTTT.

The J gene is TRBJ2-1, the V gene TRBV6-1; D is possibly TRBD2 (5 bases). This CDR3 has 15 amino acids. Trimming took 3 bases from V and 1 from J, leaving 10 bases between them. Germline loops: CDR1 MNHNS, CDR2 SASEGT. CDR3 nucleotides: TGTGCCAGCAGTGATACCGGGAAATCCTACAATGAGCAGTTCTTC. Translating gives CASSDTGKSYNEQFF.

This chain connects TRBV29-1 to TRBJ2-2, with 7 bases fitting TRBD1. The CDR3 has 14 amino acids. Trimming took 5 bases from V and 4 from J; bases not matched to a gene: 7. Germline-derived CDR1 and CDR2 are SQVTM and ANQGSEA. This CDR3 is CSVSAGTATGELFF. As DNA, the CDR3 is TGCAGCGTTTCTGCCGGGACAGCCACCGGGGAGCTGTTTTTT.

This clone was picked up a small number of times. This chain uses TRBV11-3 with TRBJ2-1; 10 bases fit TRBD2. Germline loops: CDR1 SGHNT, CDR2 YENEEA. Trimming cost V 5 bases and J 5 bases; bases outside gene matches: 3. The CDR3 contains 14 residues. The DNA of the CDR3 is TGTGCCAGCAGCGAGAGCGGGGGGGACAATGAGCAGTTCTTC. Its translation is CASSESGGDNEQFF.

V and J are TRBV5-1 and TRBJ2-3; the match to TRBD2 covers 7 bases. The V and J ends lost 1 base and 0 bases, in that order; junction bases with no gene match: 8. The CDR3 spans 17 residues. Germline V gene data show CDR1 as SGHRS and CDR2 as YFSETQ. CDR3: CASSLPPGRPSTDTQYF. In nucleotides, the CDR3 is TGCGCCAGCAGCTTGCCACCCGGGAGGCCCAGCACAGATACGCAGTATTTT.

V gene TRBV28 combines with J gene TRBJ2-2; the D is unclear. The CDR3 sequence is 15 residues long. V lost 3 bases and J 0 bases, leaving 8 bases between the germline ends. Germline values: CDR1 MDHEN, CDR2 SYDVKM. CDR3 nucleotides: TGTGCCAGCAGTTTGAGGCCCCCGAACACCGGGGAGCTGTTTTTT. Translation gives CASSLRPPNTGELFF.

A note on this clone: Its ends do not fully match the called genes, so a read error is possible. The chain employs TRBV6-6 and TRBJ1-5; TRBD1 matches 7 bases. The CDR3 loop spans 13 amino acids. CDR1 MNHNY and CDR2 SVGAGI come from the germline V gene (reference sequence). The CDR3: CASSPGGNLPQHF. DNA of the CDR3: TGTGCCAGCAGTCCAGGGGGGAATCTGCCCCAGCATTTT.

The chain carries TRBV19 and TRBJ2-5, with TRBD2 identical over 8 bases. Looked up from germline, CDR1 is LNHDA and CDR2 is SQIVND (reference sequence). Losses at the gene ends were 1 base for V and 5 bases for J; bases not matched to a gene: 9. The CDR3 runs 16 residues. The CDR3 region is CASSIVAAGEEETQYF. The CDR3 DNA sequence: TGTGCCAGTAGTATAGTGGCAGCGGGAGAAGAGGAGACCCAGTACTTC.

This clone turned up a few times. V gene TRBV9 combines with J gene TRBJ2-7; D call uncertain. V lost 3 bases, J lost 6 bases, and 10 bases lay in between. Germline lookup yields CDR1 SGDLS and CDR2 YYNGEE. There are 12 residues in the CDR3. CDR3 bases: TGTGCCAGCAGCGGCTATAACAGCGAGCAGTACTTC. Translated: CASSGYNSEQYF.

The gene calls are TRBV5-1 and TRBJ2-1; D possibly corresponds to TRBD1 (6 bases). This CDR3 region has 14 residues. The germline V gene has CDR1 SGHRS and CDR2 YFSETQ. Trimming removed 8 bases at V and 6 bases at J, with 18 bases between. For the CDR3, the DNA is TGCGCCAGTAGATCAGGGGCCGCCGTCAATGAGCAGTTCTTC. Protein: CASRSGAAVNEQFF.

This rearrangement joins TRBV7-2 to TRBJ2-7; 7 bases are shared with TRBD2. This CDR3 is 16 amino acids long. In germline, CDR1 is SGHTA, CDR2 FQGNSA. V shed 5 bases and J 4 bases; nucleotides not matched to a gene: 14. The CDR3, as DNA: TGTGCCAGCAGCGGCCTCGGCGGGAGAGGAGGGTACGAGCAGTACTTC. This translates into CASSGLGGRGGYEQYF. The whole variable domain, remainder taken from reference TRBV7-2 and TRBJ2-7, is GAGVSQSPSNKVTEKGKDVELRCDPISGHTALYWYRQSLGQGLEFLIYFQGNSAPDKSGLPSDRFSAERTGGSVSTLTIQRTQQEDSAVYLCASSGLGGRGGYEQYFGPGTRLTVT.

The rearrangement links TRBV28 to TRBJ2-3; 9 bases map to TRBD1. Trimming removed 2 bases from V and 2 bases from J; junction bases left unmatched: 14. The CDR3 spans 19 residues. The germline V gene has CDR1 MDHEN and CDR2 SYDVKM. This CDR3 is CASSLNTGGDARFTDTQYF. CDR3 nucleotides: TGTGCCAGCAGTTTAAATACAGGGGGCGACGCCCGTTTCACAGATACGCAGTATTTT. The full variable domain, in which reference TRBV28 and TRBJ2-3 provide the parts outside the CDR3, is DVKVTQSSRYLVKRTGEKVFLECVQDMDHENMFWYRQDPGLGLRLIYFSYDVKMKEKGDIPEGYSVSREKKERFSLILESASTNQTSMYLCASSLNTGGDARFTDTQYFGPGTRLTVL.

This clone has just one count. Here the CDR3 DNA reads TGCGCCAGCAGTGAGTCAGGGGGAGGCCAAGAGACCCAGTACTTC. Translating gives CASSESGGGQETQYF. The chain links TRBV10-2 to TRBJ2-5; either TRBD1 or TRBD2 may supply D (6 bases each). Germline CDR1 and CDR2: WSHSY and SAAADI. There are 15 residues in the CDR3. Trimming took off 0 bases at V and 1 base at J, with 9 bases between the two ends.

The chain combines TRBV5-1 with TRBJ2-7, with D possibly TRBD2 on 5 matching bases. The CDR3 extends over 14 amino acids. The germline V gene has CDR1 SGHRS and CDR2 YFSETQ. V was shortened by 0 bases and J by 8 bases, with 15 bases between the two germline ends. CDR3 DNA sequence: TGCGCCAGCAGCTTGGGGCTGGACTCGACGAAGCAGTACTTC. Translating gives CASSLGLDSTKQYF. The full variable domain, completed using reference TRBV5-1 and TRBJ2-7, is KAGVTQTPRYLIKTRGQQVTLSCSPISGHRSVSWYQQTPGQGLQFLFEYFSETQRNKGNFPGRFSGRQFSNSRSEMNVSTLELGDSALYLCASSLGLDSTKQYFGPGTRLTVT.